This is a list of T cell receptor beta chains from one sample in a study of control samples from healthy donors and cancer patients. The protocol was immunoSEQ multiplex PCR, while the TCRdb copy is restricted to in-frame clones and leaves out a portion. The top ten clones hold roughly a tenth of a sample with 76,000 or so clones, approximately 91% of them seen once. Sequencing input: PBMCs. The receptors derive from a woman aged 45-65 years with colorectal cancer. CDR3s include the opening cysteine and the closing phenylalanine or tryptophan. Each record gives: J gene, V gene, CDR3 protein.

TRBJ2-1	TRBV12-3/TRBV12-4	CASDRSSYNEQFF
TRBJ1-6	TRBV7-2	CASSLEAGVGSPLHF
TRBJ1-1	TRBV30	CAWRDWRRATEAFF
TRBJ2-1	TRBV6-2/TRBV6-3	CASSYVGRVYNEQFF
TRBJ1-1	TRBV4-1	CASSRGQVNTEAFF
TRBJ1-5	TRBV30	CAWSVQSGGDQPQHF
TRBJ2-3	TRBV7-2	CASSLQPGTDTQYF
TRBJ1-6	TRBV19	CASTLWTGVSPLHF
TRBJ1-2	TRBV5-1	CASSLDGQRLYGYTF
TRBJ1-1	TRBV4-3	CASSQDVGTTNTEAFF
TRBJ1-5	TRBV6-1	CASSDQTPLQHF
TRBJ1-1	TRBV18	CASSPLQGENTEAFF
TRBJ1-6	TRBV2	CASRRDRYNSPLHF
TRBJ1-2	TRBV10-2	CASSPGAGYTF
TRBJ1-5	TRBV10-3	CAISESNRDQPQHF
TRBJ1-5	TRBV4-1	CASSQDGNQPQHF
TRBJ2-1	TRBV4-3	CASSQVNNEQFF
TRBJ1-2	TRBV2	CASRVDYGYTF
TRBJ1-2	TRBV6-5	CASRGARGYTF
TRBJ2-1	TRBV11-3	CASSLRAGGPTNEQFF
TRBJ2-2	TRBV24-1	CATSDPGTSLVGTGELFF
TRBJ1-5	TRBV7-6	CASSPQQDYNQPQHF
TRBJ1-2	TRBV18	CASSLLQQRGQNYGYTF
TRBJ1-5	TRBV30	CAWSAGSNQPQHF
TRBJ1-4	TRBV6-6	CASSHRGPQTNEKLFF
TRBJ1-2	TRBV5-6	CASSLRQGDGYTF
TRBJ1-1	TRBV7-2	CASSLLRTNTEAFF
TRBJ2-2	TRBV24-1	CATRQTGNTGELFF
TRBJ2-2	TRBV9	CASSGGGAGELFF
TRBJ1-1	TRBV14	CASSQPFGVMNTEAFF
TRBJ1-2	TRBV9	CASSSDRGRYGYTF
TRBJ2-3	TRBV5-1	CASSLDGGATDTQYF
TRBJ1-6	TRBV27	CASSPRGQGIISYNSPLHF